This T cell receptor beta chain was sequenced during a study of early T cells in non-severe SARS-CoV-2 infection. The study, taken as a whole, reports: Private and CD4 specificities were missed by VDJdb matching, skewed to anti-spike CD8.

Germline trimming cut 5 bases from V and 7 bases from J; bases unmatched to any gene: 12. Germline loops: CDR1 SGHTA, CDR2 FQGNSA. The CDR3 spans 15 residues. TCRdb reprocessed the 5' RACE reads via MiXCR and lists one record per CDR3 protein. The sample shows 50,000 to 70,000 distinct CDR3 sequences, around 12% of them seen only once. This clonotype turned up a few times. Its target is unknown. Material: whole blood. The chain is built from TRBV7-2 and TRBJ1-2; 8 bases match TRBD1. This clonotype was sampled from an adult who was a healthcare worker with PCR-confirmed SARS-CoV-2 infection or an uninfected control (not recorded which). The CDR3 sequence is CASSPYMTGVVGYTF. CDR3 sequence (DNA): TGTGCCAGCAGCCCGTACATGACAGGGGTCGTTGGCTACACCTTC. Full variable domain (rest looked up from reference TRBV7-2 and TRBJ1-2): GAGVSQSPSNKVTEKGKDVELRCDPISGHTALYWYRQSLGQGLEFLIYFQGNSAPDKSGLPSDRFSAERTGGSVSTLTIQRTQQEDSAVYLCASSPYMTGVVGYTFGSGTRLTVV.